This TCR beta chain was observed in a study of long-term antiretroviral therapy in people with HIV. Across the study: The earliest samples came about a decade before the 2015 immediate-ART recommendation.

Study results and caveats: Researchers lacked any data on ART adherence, viral resistance or therapy changes. The clones with expansion before ART were dominant in the repertoire at all time points.

CDR3 size: 11 residues. Germline V CDR1 and CDR2: MNHEY, SMNVEV (reference sequence). The trim removed 7 bases at V and 6 bases at J, leaving 0 bases unmatched. Turning to this clone: Its antigen is undetermined.

The authors ran the immunoSEQ assay, v3.0, at survey level. Repertoires were generated with immunoSEQ multiplex PCR, while TCRdb's copy carries only in-frame clones and drops some. Here the sample spans roughly 39,000 clones, around nine tenths being singletons. The sample consisted of unsorted PBMCs, taken just before starting antiretroviral therapy. The TCR comes from a woman in her late teens or twenties with HIV. J is TRBJ2-1 and V is TRBV27; TRBD2 agrees at 7 bases. CDR3 loop: CASTGGNEQFF. Here the CDR3 DNA reads TGTGCCAGCACGGGGGGCAATGAGCAGTTCTTC.